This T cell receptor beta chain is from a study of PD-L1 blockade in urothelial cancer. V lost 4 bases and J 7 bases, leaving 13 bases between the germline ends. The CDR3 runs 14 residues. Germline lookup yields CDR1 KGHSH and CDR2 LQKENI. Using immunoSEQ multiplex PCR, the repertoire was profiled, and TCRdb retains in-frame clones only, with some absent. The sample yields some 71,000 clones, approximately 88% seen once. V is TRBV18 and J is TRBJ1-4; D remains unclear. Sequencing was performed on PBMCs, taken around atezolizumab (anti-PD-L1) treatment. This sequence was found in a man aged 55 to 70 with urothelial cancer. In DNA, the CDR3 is TGTGCCAGCTCACTGGAGGGCGCGGGTGAAAAACTGTTTTTT. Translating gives CASSLEGAGEKLFF.